These 28 T cell receptor beta chains originate from one sample sequenced in a study of cytomegalovirus exposure and HLA in healthy donors. Researchers ran the PCR with 60 Vbeta and 13 Jbeta primers. Measured with immunoSEQ multiplex PCR; TCRdb has only the in-frame clones, and not every one. The table records roughly 140,000 clones, around 82% of them present only once. Sequencing used PBMCs. All receptors come from a woman aged 45 to 65 in good health and CMV-seropositive.

This clone was seen just once. This chain links TRBV10-2 with TRBJ2-3; D is uncertain. Germline CDR1 WSHSY, CDR2 SAAADI. V was clipped by 3 bases and J by 6 bases, with 13 bases between them. The CDR3 is made up of 14 amino acids. CDR3 nucleotide sequence: TGCGCCAGCAGTGACCCCAGCCAGGCGGATACGCAGTATTTT. Amino acids: CASSDPSQADTQYF.

The chain employs TRBV11-2 and TRBJ2-1, with TRBD2 identical over 12 bases. The V and J ends lost 5 bases and 7 bases, in that order; junction bases with no gene match: 6. CDR1 is SGHAT, CDR2 FQNNGV, per germline. CDR3 length: 15 residues. CDR3 loop: CASSPGLAGLNEQFF. Here the CDR3 DNA reads TGTGCCAGCAGCCCAGGACTAGCGGGGTTAAATGAGCAGTTCTTC.

J is TRBJ2-7 and V is TRBV4-1, with 9 bases matching TRBD2. With 1 base clipped from V and 1 base from J, the junction kept 2 bases outside the gene matches. CDR3 length equals 15 residues. Germline V gene lookup returns CDR1 MGHRA and CDR2 YSYEKL. The CDR3 bases are TGCGCCAGCAGCCAAGGGCTAGCGGGATCCTACGAGCAGTACTTC. Protein: CASSQGLAGSYEQYF.

Concerning this clone: The same CDR3 also results from other DNA sequences found in this sample. V is TRBV6-5 and J is TRBJ1-5; D remains unclear. The V end was cut by 5 bases, the J end by 7 bases, with 12 bases between. The CDR3 sequence is 13 residues long. CDR1 MNHEY and CDR2 SVGAGI come from the germline V gene. CDR3 protein: CASSPRATQPQHF. The CDR3 region has the DNA TGTGCCAGCAGTCCCCGCGCGACACAGCCCCAGCATTTT.

The V gene is TRBV27, the J gene TRBJ2-2; the D gene is possibly TRBD1 (6 bases). Trimming took 6 bases from V and 4 from J, leaving 18 bases between them. Germline CDR1 reads MNHEY; CDR2 reads SMNVEV (reference sequence). CDR3 length: 16 residues. The chain's CDR3 is CASSQRTGKLTGELFF. CDR3 DNA: TGTGCCAGCAGCCAAAGAACAGGGAAACTCACCGGGGAGCTGTTTTTT.

This chain uses TRBV7-2 with TRBJ2-1; D remains unclear. Germline-derived CDR1 and CDR2 are SGHTA and FQGNSA. V lost 2 bases to trimming and J lost 5 bases, with 10 bases between them. The CDR3 loop spans 14 amino acids. The CDR3 loop is CASSLNSPNNEQFF. CDR3 coding DNA: TGTGCCAGCAGCTTAAATAGCCCGAACAATGAGCAGTTCTTC.

The chain joins TRBV11-2 to TRBJ2-1, with 7 positions matching TRBD2. The CDR3 is 16 residues long. The germline CDR1 and CDR2 sequences are SGHAT and FQNNGV. Germline trimming cut 2 bases from V and 4 bases from J; bases unmatched to any gene: 8. As DNA, the CDR3 is TGTGCCAGCAGCTTACAGTTTAGCGGGCTTTACAATGAGCAGTTCTTC. This gives the protein CASSLQFSGLYNEQFF.

On this clone: This sample also contains other DNA sequences that code for the same CDR3. V gene TRBV5-1 combines with J gene TRBJ1-3, with D perhaps matching TRBD1 (6 bases). CDR3 length: 17 amino acids. Germline lookup yields CDR1 SGHRS and CDR2 YFSETQ. Trimming pared 0 bases from V and 0 bases from J, leaving 13 bases between. CDR3 protein: CASSLAGQRSSGNTIYF. CDR3 nucleotides: TGCGCCAGCAGCTTGGCCGGACAGCGGAGCTCTGGAAACACCATATATTTT.

In its sample, this clone was seen once. V is TRBV29-1 and J is TRBJ2-1, with D tentatively TRBD2 (6 bases). CDR3 length: 13 residues. Germline CDR1 reads SQVTM; CDR2 reads ANQGSEA. Trimming pared 4 bases from V and 5 bases from J, leaving 12 bases between. CDR3 protein: CSVGTSLNNEQFF. The CDR3 DNA follows: TGCAGCGTTGGAACTAGCCTAAACAATGAGCAGTTCTTC.

This clone was observed a handful of times. The chain links TRBV19 to TRBJ2-1; TRBD1 matches at 7 bases. CDR3 length: 15 residues. Trimming cost V 4 bases and J 2 bases; bases outside gene matches: 5. Germline lookup yields CDR1 LNHDA and CDR2 SQIVND (reference sequence). The CDR3 DNA sequence: TGTGCCAGTAGTAGAACAGGGGAAGCCTACAATGAGCAGTTCTTC. It yields the protein CASSRTGEAYNEQFF.

This clone was found once. The gene calls are TRBV18 and TRBJ1-5; no firm D call. The CDR3 loop spans 17 amino acids. Per germline, CDR1 KGHSH and CDR2 LQKENI. The germline V and J ends were trimmed by 4 bases and 5 bases, with 21 bases remaining between them. The CDR3 loop reads CASSQTGGLDGDQPQHF. The CDR3 DNA is TGTGCCAGCTCACAAACCGGTGGACTCGATGGGGATCAGCCCCAGCATTTT.

V usage is TRBV19 and J usage is TRBJ1-1; 11 bases line up with TRBD1. Germline V gene sequence: CDR1 LNHDA, CDR2 SQIVND (reference sequence). The CDR3 runs 15 residues. V gave up 4 bases and J gave up 10 bases; unmatched junction bases: 11. CDR3 coding DNA: TGTGCCAGTAGTACGCTTGCCCTGGGACAGGGGGTAGCTTTCTTT. It is translated as CASSTLALGQGVAFF.

This chain joins TRBV5-4 and TRBJ1-1; no definite D call. The CDR3 length is 13 residues. V gave up 1 base and J gave up 6 bases, with 10 bases separating them. The germline V gene has CDR1 SGHNT and CDR2 YYREEE (reference sequence). Written as DNA, the CDR3 is TGTGCCAGCAGCTTGCGGGGAGGCGCTGAAGCTTTCTTT. Its translation: CASSLRGGAEAFF.

The chain employs TRBV2 and TRBJ2-7, with TRBD1 matching 8 bases. The CDR3 length is 13 residues. CDR1 and CDR2 (germline): SNHLY, FYNNEI. The ends lost 7 bases at V and 2 bases at J; junction bases unmatched: 4. CDR3 nucleotides: TGTGCCAGCATTCCGGACAGGGCCTACGAGCAGTACTTC. It yields the protein CASIPDRAYEQYF.

This clone was picked up one time. V usage is TRBV2 and J usage is TRBJ1-1; possibly TRBD1 for D (6 bases). The CDR3 is made up of 14 amino acids. The V and J ends lost 4 bases and 6 bases respectively, with 15 bases between them. CDR1 SNHLY and CDR2 FYNNEI come from the germline V gene. The CDR3 loop reads CASSVRGGNSEAFF. The CDR3 DNA follows: TGTGCCAGCAGTGTTCGGGGGGGCAACTCTGAAGCTTTCTTT. The variable domain in full, with the rest retrieved from reference TRBV2 and TRBJ1-1, is EPEVTQTPSHQVTQMGQEVILRCVPISNHLYFYWYRQILGQKVEFLVSFYNNEISEKSEIFDDQFSVERPDGSNFTLKIRSTKLEDSAMYFCASSVRGGNSEAFFGQGTRLTVV.

V is TRBV5-1 and J is TRBJ2-5; 10 nucleotides agree with TRBD1. J was trimmed by 5 bases and V by 7 bases; bases with no gene match: 8. The CDR3 length is 14 residues. From germline, CDR1 is SGHRS and CDR2 YFSETQ. CDR3 DNA: TGCGCCAGCCGTGCCGGGACAGGGGACGAGACCCAGTACTTC. It encodes CASRAGTGDETQYF. Filled out from reference TRBV5-1 and TRBJ2-5, the complete variable domain reads KAGVTQTPRYLIKTRGQQVTLSCSPISGHRSVSWYQQTPGQGLQFLFEYFSETQRNKGNFPGRFSGRQFSNSRSEMNVSTLELGDSALYLCASRAGTGDETQYFGPGTRLLVL.

V usage is TRBV4-3 and J usage is TRBJ2-7; a possible D gene is TRBD2 (6 bases). The V end lost 2 bases, the J end lost 2 bases, and 7 bases lay between the germline ends. This CDR3 has 13 amino acids. Germline loops: CDR1 LGHNA, CDR2 YSLEER. CDR3 nucleotides: TGCGCCAGCAGCCAAAGACTAGCCTACGAGCAGTACTTC. It is translated as CASSQRLAYEQYF.

This sequence joins TRBV27 and TRBJ1-2; 9 bases match TRBD1. CDR1 is MNHEY and CDR2 is SMNVEV in the germline V gene (reference sequence). The CDR3 loop spans 14 amino acids. V lost 5 bases and J lost 4; bases outside the gene matches: 5. CDR3 sequence reads: CASSPWTGAYGYTF. CDR3 bases: TGTGCCAGCAGTCCCTGGACAGGGGCCTATGGCTACACCTTC.

This chain links TRBV5-1 with TRBJ2-7, with TRBD1 matching 8 bases. The V gene's germline CDR1 is SGHRS and CDR2 YFSETQ. The CDR3 contains 15 residues. Germline trimming cut 5 bases from V and 5 bases from J; bases unmatched to any gene: 12. CDR3 bases: TGCGCCAGCAGTTTCGGACAGGGTATTAGTAACGAGCAGTACTTC. Protein: CASSFGQGISNEQYF. The variable domain in full, with the rest retrieved from reference TRBV5-1 and TRBJ2-7, is KAGVTQTPRYLIKTRGQQVTLSCSPISGHRSVSWYQQTPGQGLQFLFEYFSETQRNKGNFPGRFSGRQFSNSRSEMNVSTLELGDSALYLCASSFGQGISNEQYFGPGTRLTVT.

The CDR3 bases are TGTGCCAGCGGACTTTCGCGGCACAATGAGCAGTTCTTC. Residues: CASGLSRHNEQFF. The chain carries TRBV27 and TRBJ2-1; possible D gene TRBD2, 5 bases. The CDR3 totals 13 residues. The ends were cut back, 8 bases at V and 5 bases at J, with 13 bases in the middle. CDR1 is MNHEY, CDR2 SMNVEV, per germline (reference sequence).

This clone was seen a few times. This chain connects TRBV30 to TRBJ1-1, with D possibly matching TRBD1 (5 bases). Germline V gene data show CDR1 as GTSNPN and CDR2 as SVGIG (reference sequence). The V end was cut by 2 bases, the J end by 0 bases, with 10 bases between. There are 14 residues in the CDR3. CDR3 sequence (DNA): TGTGCCTGGAGTCAACAAGGGGTGAACACTGAAGCTTTCTTT. Protein product: CAWSQQGVNTEAFF.

This chain joins TRBV4-3 and TRBJ1-6; 11 bases align to TRBD1. Trimming took 1 base from V and 8 from J; bases not matched to a gene: 16. Germline CDR1 is LGHNA and CDR2 is YSLEER. This CDR3 region has 20 residues. This CDR3 reads CASSQVWGFRTGGEDSPLHF. Written as DNA, the CDR3 is TGCGCCAGCAGCCAAGTTTGGGGCTTTAGGACAGGGGGCGAGGATTCACCCCTCCACTTT.

The rearrangement uses TRBV18 and TRBJ2-2; perhaps TRBD1 as D (6 bases). Trimming cost V 1 base and J 7 bases, with 16 bases left between them. This CDR3 comprises 16 residues. Per the germline V gene, CDR1 is KGHSH and CDR2 is LQKENI. For the CDR3, the DNA is TGTGCCAGCTCACCACAAACAGGGTTTGGAGTCGGGGAGCTGTTTTTT. This gives the protein CASSPQTGFGVGELFF.

The gene calls are TRBV12-5 and TRBJ2-1; the match to TRBD2 covers 8 bases. CDR1 is LGHNT, CDR2 FRNRAP, per germline. V lost 6 bases, J lost 0 bases, and 4 bases stayed unmatched. CDR3 length equals 15 residues. The CDR3 sequence is CASGLSGGSYNEQFF. CDR3 nucleotides: TGTGCTAGTGGGCTGAGCGGGGGCTCCTACAATGAGCAGTTCTTC.

This sequence joins TRBV5-6 and TRBJ2-1, with D possibly TRBD2 on 5 matching bases. This CDR3 is built from 15 residues. The germline V gene encodes CDR1 SGHDT and CDR2 YYEEEE. V was shortened by 0 bases and J by 4 bases, with 11 bases between the two germline ends. In DNA, the CDR3 is TGTGCCAGCAGCTTGGAACGGGGTGATTACAATGAGCAGTTCTTC. Amino acid sequence: CASSLERGDYNEQFF.

The chain links TRBV6-6 to TRBJ1-2; weak D call: TRBD1 (5 bases). V lost 10 bases to trimming and J lost 2 bases, with 14 bases between them. The germline gives CDR1 MNHNY, CDR2 SVGAGI (reference sequence). The CDR3 is 13 residues long. This chain's CDR3 is CATGEGRNYGYTF. CDR3 sequence (DNA): TGTGCCACGGGGGAGGGGAGGAACTATGGCTACACCTTC.

The chain uses TRBV7-2 and TRBJ2-7; TRBD2 is a possible D gene (6 bases). The germline gives CDR1 SGHTA, CDR2 FQGNSA. Trimming removed 2 bases from V and 6 bases from J, with 14 bases in between. The CDR3 has 14 amino acids. CDR3 in amino acids: CASSLLPTGGEQYF. The CDR3 DNA reads as TGTGCCAGCAGCTTACTCCCAACCGGGGGCGAGCAGTACTTC.

The V and J genes are TRBV6-6 and TRBJ1-2, with D uncertain. Trimming stripped 7 bases from V and 6 bases from J, with 9 bases between. This CDR3 region has 11 residues. Germline CDR1 is MNHNY and CDR2 is SVGAGI (reference sequence). This CDR3 is CASIDSNGYTF. Written as DNA, the CDR3 is TGTGCCAGCATCGATAGCAATGGCTACACCTTC.